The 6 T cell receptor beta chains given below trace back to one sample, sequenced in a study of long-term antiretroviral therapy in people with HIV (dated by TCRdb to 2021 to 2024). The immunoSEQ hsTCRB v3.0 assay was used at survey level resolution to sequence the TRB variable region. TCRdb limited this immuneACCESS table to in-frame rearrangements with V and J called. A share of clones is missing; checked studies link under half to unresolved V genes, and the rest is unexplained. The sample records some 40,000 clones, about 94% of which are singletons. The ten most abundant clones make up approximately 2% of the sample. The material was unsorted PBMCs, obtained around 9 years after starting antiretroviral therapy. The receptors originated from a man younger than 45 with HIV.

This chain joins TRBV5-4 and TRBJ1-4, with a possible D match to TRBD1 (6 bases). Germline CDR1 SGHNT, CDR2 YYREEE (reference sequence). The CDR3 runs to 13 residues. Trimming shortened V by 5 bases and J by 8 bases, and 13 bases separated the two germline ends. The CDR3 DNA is TGTGCCAGCAGAACAGGGCTGGGGGAAAAACTGTTTTTT. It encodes CASRTGLGEKLFF.

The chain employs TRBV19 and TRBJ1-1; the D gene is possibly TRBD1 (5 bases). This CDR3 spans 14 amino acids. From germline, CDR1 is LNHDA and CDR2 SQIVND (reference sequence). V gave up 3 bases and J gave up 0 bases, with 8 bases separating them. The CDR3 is CASSIQGMNTEAFF. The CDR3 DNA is TGTGCCAGTAGTATCCAGGGTATGAACACTGAAGCTTTCTTT.

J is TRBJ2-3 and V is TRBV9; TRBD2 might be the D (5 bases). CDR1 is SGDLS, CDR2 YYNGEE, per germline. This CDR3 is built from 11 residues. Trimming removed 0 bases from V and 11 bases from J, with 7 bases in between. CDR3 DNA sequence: TGTGCCAGCAGCGTAGGGGGAGAGCAGTATTTT. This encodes CASSVGGEQYF.

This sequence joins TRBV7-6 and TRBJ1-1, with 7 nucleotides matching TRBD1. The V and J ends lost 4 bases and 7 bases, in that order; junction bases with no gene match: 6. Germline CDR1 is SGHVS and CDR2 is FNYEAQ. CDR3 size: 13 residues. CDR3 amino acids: CASSSGTAVEAFF. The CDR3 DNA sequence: TGTGCCAGCAGCTCAGGGACAGCAGTTGAAGCTTTCTTT.

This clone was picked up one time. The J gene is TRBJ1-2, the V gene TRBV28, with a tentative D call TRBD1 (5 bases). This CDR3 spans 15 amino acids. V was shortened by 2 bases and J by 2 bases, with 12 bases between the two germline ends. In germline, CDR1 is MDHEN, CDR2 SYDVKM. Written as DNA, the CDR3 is TGTGCCAGCAGTTTAGCGTCCCGGACAAACTATGGCTACACCTTC. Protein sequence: CASSLASRTNYGYTF.

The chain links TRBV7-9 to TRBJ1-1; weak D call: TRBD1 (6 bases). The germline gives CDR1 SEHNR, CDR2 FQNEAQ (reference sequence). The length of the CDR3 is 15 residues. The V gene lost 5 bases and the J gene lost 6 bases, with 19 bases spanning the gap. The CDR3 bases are TGTGCCAGCAGCCAACTACAGGGTGGTACTGCTGAAGCTTTCTTT. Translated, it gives CASSQLQGGTAEAFF.